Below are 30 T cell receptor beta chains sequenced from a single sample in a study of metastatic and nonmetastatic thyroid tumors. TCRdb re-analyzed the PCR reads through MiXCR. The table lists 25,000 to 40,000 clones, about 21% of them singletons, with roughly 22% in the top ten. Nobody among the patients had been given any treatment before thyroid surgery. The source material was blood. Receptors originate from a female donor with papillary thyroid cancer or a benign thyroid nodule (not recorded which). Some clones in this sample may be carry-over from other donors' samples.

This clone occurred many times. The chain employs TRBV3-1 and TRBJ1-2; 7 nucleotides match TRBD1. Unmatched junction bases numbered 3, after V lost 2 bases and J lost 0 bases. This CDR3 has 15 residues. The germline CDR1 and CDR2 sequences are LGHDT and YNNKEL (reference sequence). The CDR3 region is CASSQSDRPNYGYTF. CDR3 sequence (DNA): TGTGCCAGCAGCCAATCGGACAGGCCTAACTATGGCTACACCTTC.

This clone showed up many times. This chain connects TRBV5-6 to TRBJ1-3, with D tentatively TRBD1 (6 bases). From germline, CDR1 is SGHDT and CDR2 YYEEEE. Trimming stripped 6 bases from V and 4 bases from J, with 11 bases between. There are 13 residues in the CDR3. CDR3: CASNRDTGNTIYF. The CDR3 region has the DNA TGTGCCAGCAACCGGGACACAGGAAACACCATATATTTT.

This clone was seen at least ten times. Here the CDR3 DNA reads TGTGCCAGCAGGACCGGGACAGGACACTACGAGCAGTACTTC. This codes for CASRTGTGHYEQYF. The chain is built from TRBV2 and TRBJ2-7; 8 bases map to TRBD1. CDR1 and CDR2 from the germline V gene are SNHLY and FYNNEI. The J segment lost 3 bases and the V segment lost 6 bases, leaving 7 bases of the junction unmatched. This CDR3 has 14 amino acids. Based on the CDR3 plus reference TRBV2 and TRBJ2-7, the full variable domain is EPEVTQTPSHQVTQMGQEVILRCVPISNHLYFYWYRQILGQKVEFLVSFYNNEISEKSEIFDDQFSVERPDGSNFTLKIRSTKLEDSAMYFCASRTGTGHYEQYFGPGTRLTVT.

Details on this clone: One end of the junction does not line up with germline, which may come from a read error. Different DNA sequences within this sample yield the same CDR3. The CDR3 bases are TGTGCCAGCAGTTTTGTGACAGAGTTTAATGAAAAACTGTTCTTT. Its protein is CASSFVTEFNEKLFF. The rearrangement uses TRBV28 and TRBJ1-4; D might be TRBD1 (5 bases). The CDR3 consists of 15 residues. Germline CDR1 reads MDHEN; CDR2 reads SYDVKM.

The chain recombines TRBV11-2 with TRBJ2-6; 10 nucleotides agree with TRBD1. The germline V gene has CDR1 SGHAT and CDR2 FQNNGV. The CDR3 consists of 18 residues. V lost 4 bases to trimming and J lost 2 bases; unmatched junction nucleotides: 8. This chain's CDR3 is CASSSSRDRGAGANVLTF. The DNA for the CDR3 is TGTGCCAGCAGCTCCAGCCGGGACAGGGGAGCTGGGGCCAACGTCCTGACTTTC.

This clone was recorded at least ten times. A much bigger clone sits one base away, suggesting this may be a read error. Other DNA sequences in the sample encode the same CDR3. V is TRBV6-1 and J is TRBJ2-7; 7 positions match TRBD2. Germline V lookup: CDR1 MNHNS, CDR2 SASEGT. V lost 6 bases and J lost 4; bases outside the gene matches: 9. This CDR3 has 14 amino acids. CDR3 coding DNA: TGTGCCAGCAGGATTGGGACGGGGGGTTACGAGCAGTACTTC. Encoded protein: CASRIGTGGYEQYF.

DNA of the CDR3: TGTGCCAGCAGCTTAGGAGGACAGGGATTTGAGGAGCAGTACTTC. Protein: CASSLGGQGFEEQYF. The chain joins TRBV11-3 to TRBJ2-7; 8 nucleotides align to TRBD1. Losses at the gene ends were 1 base for V and 7 bases for J; bases not matched to a gene: 9. The CDR3 totals 15 residues. Germline CDR1 and CDR2: SGHNT and YENEEA.

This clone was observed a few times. Here the CDR3 reads CASSDQANQPQHF. CDR3 DNA: TGTGCCAGCAGCGACCAGGCTAATCAGCCCCAGCATTTT. V is TRBV2 and J is TRBJ1-5, with unresolved D. In germline, CDR1 is SNHLY, CDR2 FYNNEI. V lost 6 bases to trimming and J lost 4 bases, with 10 bases between them. This CDR3 comprises 13 residues.

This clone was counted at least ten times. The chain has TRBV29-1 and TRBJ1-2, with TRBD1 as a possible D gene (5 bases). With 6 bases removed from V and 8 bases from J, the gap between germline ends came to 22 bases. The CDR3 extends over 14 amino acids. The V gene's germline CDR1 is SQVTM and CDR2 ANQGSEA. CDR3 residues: CSVLGGVGRSGYTF. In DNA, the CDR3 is TGCAGCGTCCTCGGAGGGGTGGGGAGGAGCGGCTACACCTTC.

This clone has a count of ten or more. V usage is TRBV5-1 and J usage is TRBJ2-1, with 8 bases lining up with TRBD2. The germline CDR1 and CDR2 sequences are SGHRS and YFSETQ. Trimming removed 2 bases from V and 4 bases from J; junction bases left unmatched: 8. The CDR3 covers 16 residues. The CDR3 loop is CASSLLTSGAYNEQFF. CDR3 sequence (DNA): TGCGCCAGCAGCTTACTAACTAGCGGAGCATACAATGAGCAGTTCTTC.

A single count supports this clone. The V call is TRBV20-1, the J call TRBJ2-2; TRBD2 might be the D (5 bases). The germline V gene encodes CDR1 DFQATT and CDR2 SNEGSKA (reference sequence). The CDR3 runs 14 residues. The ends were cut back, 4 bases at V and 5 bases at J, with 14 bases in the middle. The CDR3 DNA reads TGCAGTGCTATCAGGAATAGGGAGACCGGGGAGCTGTTTTTT. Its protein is CSAIRNRETGELFF.

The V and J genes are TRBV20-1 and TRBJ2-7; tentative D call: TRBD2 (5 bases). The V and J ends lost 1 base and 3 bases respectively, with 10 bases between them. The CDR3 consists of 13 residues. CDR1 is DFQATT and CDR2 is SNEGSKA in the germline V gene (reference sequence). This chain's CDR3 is CSARGGRDYEQYF. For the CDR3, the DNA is TGCAGTGCTAGAGGCGGGCGAGACTACGAGCAGTACTTC.

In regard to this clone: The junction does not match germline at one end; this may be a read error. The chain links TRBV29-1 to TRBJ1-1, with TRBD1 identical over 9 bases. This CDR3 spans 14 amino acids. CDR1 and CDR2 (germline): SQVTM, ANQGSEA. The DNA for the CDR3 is TGCGGCGTTCTCGATACAGGGGGCAACACTGAAGCTTTCTTT. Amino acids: CGVLDTGGNTEAFF.

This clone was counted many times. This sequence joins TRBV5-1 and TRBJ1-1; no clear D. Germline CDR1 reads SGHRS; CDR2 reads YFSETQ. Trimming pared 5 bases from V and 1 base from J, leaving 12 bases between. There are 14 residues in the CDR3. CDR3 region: CASSVQAENTEAFF. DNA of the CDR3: TGCGCCAGCAGTGTCCAGGCGGAGAACACTGAAGCTTTCTTT.

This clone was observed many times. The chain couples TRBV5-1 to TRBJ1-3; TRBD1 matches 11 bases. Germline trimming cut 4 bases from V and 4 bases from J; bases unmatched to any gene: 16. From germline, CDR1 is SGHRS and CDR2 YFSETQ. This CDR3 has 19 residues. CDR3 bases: TGCGCCAGCAGCATACGGGGACAGGGGGTGAGTGCCGGCGGAAACACCATATATTTT. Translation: CASSIRGQGVSAGGNTIYF. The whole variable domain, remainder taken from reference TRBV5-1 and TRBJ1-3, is KAGVTQTPRYLIKTRGQQVTLSCSPISGHRSVSWYQQTPGQGLQFLFEYFSETQRNKGNFPGRFSGRQFSNSRSEMNVSTLELGDSALYLCASSIRGQGVSAGGNTIYFGEGSWLTVV.

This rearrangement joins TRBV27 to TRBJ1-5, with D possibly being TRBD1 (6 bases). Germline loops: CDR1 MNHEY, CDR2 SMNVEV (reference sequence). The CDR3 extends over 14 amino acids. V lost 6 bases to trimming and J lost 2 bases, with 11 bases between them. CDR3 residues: CASSNRDRNQPQHF. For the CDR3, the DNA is TGTGCCAGCAGCAACAGGGACCGCAATCAGCCCCAGCATTTT.

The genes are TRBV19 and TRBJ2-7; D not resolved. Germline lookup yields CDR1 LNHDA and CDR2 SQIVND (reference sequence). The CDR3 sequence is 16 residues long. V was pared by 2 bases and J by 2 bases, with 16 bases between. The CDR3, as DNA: TGTGCCAGTAGTATAAGGGCTAGTCAGCCGGCCTACGAGCAGTACTTC. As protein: CASSIRASQPAYEQYF.

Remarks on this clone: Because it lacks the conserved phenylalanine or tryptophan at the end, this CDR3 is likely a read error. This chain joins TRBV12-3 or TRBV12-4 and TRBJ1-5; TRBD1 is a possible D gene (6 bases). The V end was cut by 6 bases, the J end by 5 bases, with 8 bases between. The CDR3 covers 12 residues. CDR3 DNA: TGTGCCAGCAGGACAGGCGATCAGCCCCAGCATAGT. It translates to CASRTGDQPQHS.

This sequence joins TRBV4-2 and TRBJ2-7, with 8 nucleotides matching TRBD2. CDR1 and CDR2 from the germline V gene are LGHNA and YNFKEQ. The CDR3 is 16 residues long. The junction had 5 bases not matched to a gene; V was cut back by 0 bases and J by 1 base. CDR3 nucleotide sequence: TGTGCCAGCAGCCAAGATCTTACTAGCGGTTCCTACGAGCAGTACTTC. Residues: CASSQDLTSGSYEQYF.

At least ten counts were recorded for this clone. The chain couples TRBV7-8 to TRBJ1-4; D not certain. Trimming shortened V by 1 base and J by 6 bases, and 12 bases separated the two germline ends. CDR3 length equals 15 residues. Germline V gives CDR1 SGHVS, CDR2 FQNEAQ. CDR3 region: CASSLGVGADEKLFF. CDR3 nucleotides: TGTGCCAGCAGCTTAGGAGTCGGAGCGGATGAAAAACTGTTTTTT.

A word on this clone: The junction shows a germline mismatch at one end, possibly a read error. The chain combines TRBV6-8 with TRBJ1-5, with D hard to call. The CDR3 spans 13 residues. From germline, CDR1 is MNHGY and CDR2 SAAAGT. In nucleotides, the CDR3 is TGTGGCAGCTCCTGGACGTGCAATCAGCCCCAGCATTTT. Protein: CGSSWTCNQPQHF.

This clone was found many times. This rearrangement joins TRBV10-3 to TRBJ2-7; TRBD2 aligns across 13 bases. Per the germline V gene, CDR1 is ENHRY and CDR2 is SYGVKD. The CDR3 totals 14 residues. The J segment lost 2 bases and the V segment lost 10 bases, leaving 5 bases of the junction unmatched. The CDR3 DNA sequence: TGTGCCACCGGGACTAGCGGGGCACCCTACGAGCAGTACTTC. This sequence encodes CATGTSGAPYEQYF.

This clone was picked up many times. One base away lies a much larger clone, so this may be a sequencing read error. The CDR3 region has the DNA TGTGCCAGCAGCCCCCATCAGTCCTACGAGCAGCACTTC. It codes for CASSPHQSYEQHF. The rearrangement links TRBV7-3 to TRBJ2-7; D unresolved. The CDR3 consists of 13 residues. Germline V gene lookup returns CDR1 SGHTA and CDR2 FQGTGA. The full variable domain, its missing parts supplied by reference TRBV7-3 and TRBJ2-7, is GAGVSQTPSNKVTEKGKYVELRCDPISGHTALYWYRQSLGQGPEFLIYFQGTGAADDSGLPNDRFFAVRPEGSVSTLKIQRTERGDSAVYLCASSPHQSYEQHFGPGTRLTVT.

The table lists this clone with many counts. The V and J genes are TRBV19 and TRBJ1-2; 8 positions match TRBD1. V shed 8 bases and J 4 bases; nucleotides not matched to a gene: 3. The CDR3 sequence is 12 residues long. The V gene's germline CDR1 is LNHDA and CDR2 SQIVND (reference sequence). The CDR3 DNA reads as TGTGCCAGTGCAGGGGGCGGCTATGGCTACACCTTC. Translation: CASAGGGYGYTF.

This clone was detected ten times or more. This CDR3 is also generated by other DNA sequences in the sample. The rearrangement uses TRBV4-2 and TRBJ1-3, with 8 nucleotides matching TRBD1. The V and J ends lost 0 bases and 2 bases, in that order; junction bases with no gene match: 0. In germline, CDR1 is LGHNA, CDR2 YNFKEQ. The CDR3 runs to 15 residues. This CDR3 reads CASSQEDRAGNTIYF. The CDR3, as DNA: TGTGCCAGCAGCCAAGAGGACAGGGCTGGAAACACCATATATTTT.

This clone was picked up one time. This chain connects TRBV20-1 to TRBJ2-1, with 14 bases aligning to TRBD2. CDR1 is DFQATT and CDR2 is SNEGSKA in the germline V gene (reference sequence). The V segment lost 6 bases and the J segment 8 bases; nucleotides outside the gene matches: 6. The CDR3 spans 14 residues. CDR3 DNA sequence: TGCAGTGCCCACGGGACTAGCGGGAGTGATGAGCAGTTCTTC. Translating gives CSAHGTSGSDEQFF.

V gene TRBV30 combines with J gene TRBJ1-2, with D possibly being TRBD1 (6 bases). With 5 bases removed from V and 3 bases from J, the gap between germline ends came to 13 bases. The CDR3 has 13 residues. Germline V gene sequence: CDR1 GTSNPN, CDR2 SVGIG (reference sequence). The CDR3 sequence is CAWSRGSDYGYTF. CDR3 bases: TGTGCCTGGTCCAGGGGATCCGACTATGGCTACACCTTC.

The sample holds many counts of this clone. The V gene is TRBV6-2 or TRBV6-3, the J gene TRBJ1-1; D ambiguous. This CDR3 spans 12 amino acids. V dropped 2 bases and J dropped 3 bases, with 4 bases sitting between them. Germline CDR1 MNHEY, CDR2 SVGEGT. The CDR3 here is CASSYGYTEAFF. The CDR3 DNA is TGTGCCAGCAGTTACGGTTACACTGAAGCTTTCTTT.

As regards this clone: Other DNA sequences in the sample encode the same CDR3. The CDR3 nucleotides are TGTGCCAGCGGGCTGGACAGTGGGGCTGGCTACACCTTC. It translates to CASGLDSGAGYTF. The chain joins TRBV6-1 to TRBJ1-2, with D possibly matching TRBD1 (6 bases). Germline CDR1 MNHNS, CDR2 SASEGT. The V end was cut by 8 bases, the J end by 7 bases, with 17 bases between. The CDR3 runs 13 residues.

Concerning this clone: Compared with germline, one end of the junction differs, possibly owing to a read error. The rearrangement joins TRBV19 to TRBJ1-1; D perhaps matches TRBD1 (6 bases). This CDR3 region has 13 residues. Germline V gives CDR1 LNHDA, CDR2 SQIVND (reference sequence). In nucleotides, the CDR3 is TGTGCCAGTAGTACGCAGGGGATCACTGAGGCTTTCTTT. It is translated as CASSTQGITEAFF.